One sample yielded the 5 T cell receptor beta chains listed below, sequenced in a study of blood T cell repertoires in COVID-19. Method: immunoSEQ multiplex PCR; TCRdb's copy keeps in-frame clones and lacks some. The sample lists about 110,000 clones; approximately 85% were seen once. Source material: peripheral blood. Receptor source: a human donor in a cohort sampled during active COVID-19.

The gene calls are TRBV28 and TRBJ1-2; D uncertain. Per the germline V gene, CDR1 is MDHEN and CDR2 is SYDVKM. The CDR3 covers 12 residues. The germline V and J ends were trimmed by 3 bases and 2 bases, with 4 bases remaining between them. CDR3 region: CASSFVNYGYTF. The CDR3 DNA sequence: TGTGCCAGCAGTTTCGTGAACTATGGCTACACCTTC.

This chain joins TRBV28 and TRBJ2-7, with 7 bases aligning to TRBD1. The CDR3 is 15 amino acids. The V gene end was trimmed by 5 bases and the J gene end by 3 bases; junction bases not matched to a gene: 10. From germline, CDR1 is MDHEN and CDR2 SYDVKM. CDR3 loop: CASSEQGSTLYEQYF. CDR3 DNA sequence: TGTGCCAGCAGTGAACAGGGGAGTACTCTCTACGAGCAGTACTTC.

This chain joins TRBV7-2 and TRBJ2-4; TRBD1 matches at 7 bases. The CDR3 is 15 amino acids. The V and J ends lost 3 bases and 0 bases, in that order; junction bases with no gene match: 2. Germline CDR1 is SGHTA and CDR2 is FQGNSA. The CDR3 region is CASSLTGLAKNIQYF. CDR3 DNA: TGTGCCAGCAGCTTGACAGGGTTAGCCAAAAACATTCAGTACTTC.

The chain recombines TRBV9 with TRBJ1-4; TRBD1 might be the D (6 bases). Trimming left V 0 bases short and J 7 bases short, with 13 bases between. The CDR3 sequence is 15 residues long. The germline CDR1 and CDR2 sequences are SGDLS and YYNGEE. CDR3 amino acids: CASSVVQGGGEKLFF. CDR3 bases: TGTGCCAGCAGCGTAGTTCAGGGAGGGGGTGAAAAACTGTTTTTT.

The rearrangement joins TRBV7-9 to TRBJ2-5; tentative D call: TRBD2 (5 bases). Trimming stripped 1 base from V and 4 bases from J, with 7 bases between. Germline lookup yields CDR1 SEHNR and CDR2 FQNEAQ (reference sequence). The CDR3 runs 13 residues. CDR3 sequence (DNA): TGTGCCAGCAGCTTAGGGACTCCAGAGACCCAGTACTTC. Translated, it gives CASSLGTPETQYF. The entire variable domain, with the rest obtained from reference TRBV7-9 and TRBJ2-5, is as follows: DTGVSQNPRHKITKRGQNVTFRCDPISEHNRLYWYRQTLGQGPEFLTYFQNEAQLEKSRLLSDRFSAERPKGSFSTLEIQRTEQGDSAMYLCASSLGTPETQYFGPGTRLLVL.